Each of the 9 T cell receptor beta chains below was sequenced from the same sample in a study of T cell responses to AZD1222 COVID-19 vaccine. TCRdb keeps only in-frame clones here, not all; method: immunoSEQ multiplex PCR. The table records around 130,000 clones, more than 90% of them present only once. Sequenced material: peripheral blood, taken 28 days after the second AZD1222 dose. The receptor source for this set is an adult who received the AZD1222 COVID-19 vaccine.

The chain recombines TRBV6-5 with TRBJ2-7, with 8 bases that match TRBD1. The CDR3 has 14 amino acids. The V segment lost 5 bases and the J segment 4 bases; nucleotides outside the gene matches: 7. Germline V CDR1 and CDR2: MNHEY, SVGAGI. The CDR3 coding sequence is TGTGCCAGCAGTAAGGAGACAGGGGAATACGAGCAGTACTTC. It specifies CASSKETGEYEQYF.

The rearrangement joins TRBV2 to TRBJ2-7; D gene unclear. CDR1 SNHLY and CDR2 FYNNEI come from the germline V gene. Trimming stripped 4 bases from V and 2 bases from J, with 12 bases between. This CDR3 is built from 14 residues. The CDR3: CASSVNGWAYEQYF. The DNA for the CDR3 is TGTGCCAGCAGTGTTAACGGGTGGGCCTACGAGCAGTACTTC.

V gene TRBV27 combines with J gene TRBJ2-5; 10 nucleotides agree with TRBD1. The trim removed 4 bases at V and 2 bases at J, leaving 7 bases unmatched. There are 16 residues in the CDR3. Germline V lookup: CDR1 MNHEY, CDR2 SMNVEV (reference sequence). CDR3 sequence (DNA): TGTGCCAGCAGTTCCCGGGACAGGGGAGGACAAGAGACCCAGTACTTC. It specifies CASSSRDRGGQETQYF.

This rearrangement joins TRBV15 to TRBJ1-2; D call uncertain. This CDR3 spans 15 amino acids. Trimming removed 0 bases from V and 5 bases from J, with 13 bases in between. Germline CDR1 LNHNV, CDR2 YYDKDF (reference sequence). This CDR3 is CATSRDQAVPYGYTF. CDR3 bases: TGTGCCACCAGCAGAGATCAGGCGGTTCCGTATGGCTACACCTTC. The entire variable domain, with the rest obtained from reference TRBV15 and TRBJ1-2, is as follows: DAMVIQNPRYQVTQFGKPVTLSCSQTLNHNVMYWYQQKSSQAPKLLFHYYDKDFNNEADTPDNFQSRRPNTSFCFLDIRSPGLGDTAMYLCATSRDQAVPYGYTFGSGTRLTVV.

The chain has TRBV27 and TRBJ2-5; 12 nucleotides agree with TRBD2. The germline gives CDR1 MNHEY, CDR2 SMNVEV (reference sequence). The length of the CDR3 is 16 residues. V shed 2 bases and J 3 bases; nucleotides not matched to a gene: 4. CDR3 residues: CASSLPTSGSEETQYF. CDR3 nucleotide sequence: TGTGCCAGCAGTTTACCGACTAGCGGGAGTGAAGAGACCCAGTACTTC.

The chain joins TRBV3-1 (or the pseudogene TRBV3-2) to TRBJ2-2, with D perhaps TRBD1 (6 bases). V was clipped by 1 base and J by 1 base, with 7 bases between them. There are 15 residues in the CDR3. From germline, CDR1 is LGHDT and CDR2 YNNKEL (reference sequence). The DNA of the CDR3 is TGTGCCAGCAGCCAAGGACAGGTGAACACCGGGGAGCTGTTTTTT. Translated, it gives CASSQGQVNTGELFF.

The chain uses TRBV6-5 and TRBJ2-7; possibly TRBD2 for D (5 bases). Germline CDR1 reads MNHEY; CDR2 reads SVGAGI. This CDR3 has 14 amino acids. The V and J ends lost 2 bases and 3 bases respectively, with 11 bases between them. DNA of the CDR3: TGTGCCAGCAGTTACCGTCCGGACTTCTACGAGCAGTACTTC. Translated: CASSYRPDFYEQYF.

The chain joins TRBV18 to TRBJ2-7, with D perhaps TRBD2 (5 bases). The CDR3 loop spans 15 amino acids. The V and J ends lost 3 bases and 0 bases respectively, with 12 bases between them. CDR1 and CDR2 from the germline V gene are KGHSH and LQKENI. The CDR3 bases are TGTGCCAGCTCACCCAATAGGGAGAGCTCCTACGAGCAGTACTTC. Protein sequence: CASSPNRESSYEQYF.

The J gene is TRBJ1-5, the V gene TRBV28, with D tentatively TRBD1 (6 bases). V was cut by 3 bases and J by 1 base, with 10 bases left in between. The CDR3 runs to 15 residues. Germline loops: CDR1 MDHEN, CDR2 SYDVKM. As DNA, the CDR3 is TGTGCCAGCAGTTTCACAGGGCCAAGCAATCAGCCCCAGCATTTT. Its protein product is CASSFTGPSNQPQHF.